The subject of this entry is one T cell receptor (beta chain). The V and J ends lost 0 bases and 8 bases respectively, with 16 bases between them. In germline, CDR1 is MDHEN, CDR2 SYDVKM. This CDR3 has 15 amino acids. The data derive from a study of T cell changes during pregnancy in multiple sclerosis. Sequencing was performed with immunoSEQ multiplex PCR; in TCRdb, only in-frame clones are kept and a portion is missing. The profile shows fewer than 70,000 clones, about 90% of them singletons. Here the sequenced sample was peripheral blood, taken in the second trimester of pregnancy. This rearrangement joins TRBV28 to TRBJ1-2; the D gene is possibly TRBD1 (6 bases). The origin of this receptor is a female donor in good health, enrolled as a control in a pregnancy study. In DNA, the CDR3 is TGTGCCAGCAGTTTATGGGAATCAACTCAGGGGGGCTACACCTTC. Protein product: CASSLWESTQGGYTF.